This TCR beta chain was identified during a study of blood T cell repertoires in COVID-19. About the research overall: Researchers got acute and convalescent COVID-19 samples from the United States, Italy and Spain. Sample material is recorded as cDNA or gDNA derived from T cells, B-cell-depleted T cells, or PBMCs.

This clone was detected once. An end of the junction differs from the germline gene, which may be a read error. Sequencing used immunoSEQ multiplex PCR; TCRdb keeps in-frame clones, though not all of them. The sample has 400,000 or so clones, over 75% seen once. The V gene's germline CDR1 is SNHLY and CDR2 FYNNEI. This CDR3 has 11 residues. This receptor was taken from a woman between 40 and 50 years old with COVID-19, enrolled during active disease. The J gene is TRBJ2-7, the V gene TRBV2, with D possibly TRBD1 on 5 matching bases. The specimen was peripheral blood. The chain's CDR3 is CASSDRQDKFF. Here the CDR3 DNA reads TGTGCCAGCAGTGATCGGCAGGACAAGTTCTTC.